This T cell receptor (beta chain) appears in the sequencing data of a study of T-cell memory formation after mild COVID-19. Study-wide results and limits: Cross-reactive memory appears to have joined, as suggested by some responding clones showing up in pre-infection memory.

TCRdb analysed the 5' RACE reads with MiXCR anew, one entry per CDR3 protein. In the table there are about 390,000 distinct CDR3 sequences, approximately 15% of which are singletons. From germline, CDR1 is LGHDT and CDR2 YNNKEL (reference sequence). V gave up 4 bases and J gave up 2 bases, with 11 bases separating them. The CDR3 loop spans 14 amino acids. As concerns this clonotype: The antigen is unknown.

Sequenced input: PBMCs or a T cell subset sorted from them (not recorded which). The chain is built from TRBV3-1 and TRBJ1-2, with TRBD1 as a possible D gene (6 bases). The TCR comes from a man between 18 and 29 years old who had mild COVID-19 (a few samples of this study predate the infection). Cell type and time point are not known. The CDR3 here is CASSPRQENYGYTF. In nucleotides, the CDR3 is TGTGCCAGCAGCCCACGACAGGAAAACTATGGCTACACCTTC.